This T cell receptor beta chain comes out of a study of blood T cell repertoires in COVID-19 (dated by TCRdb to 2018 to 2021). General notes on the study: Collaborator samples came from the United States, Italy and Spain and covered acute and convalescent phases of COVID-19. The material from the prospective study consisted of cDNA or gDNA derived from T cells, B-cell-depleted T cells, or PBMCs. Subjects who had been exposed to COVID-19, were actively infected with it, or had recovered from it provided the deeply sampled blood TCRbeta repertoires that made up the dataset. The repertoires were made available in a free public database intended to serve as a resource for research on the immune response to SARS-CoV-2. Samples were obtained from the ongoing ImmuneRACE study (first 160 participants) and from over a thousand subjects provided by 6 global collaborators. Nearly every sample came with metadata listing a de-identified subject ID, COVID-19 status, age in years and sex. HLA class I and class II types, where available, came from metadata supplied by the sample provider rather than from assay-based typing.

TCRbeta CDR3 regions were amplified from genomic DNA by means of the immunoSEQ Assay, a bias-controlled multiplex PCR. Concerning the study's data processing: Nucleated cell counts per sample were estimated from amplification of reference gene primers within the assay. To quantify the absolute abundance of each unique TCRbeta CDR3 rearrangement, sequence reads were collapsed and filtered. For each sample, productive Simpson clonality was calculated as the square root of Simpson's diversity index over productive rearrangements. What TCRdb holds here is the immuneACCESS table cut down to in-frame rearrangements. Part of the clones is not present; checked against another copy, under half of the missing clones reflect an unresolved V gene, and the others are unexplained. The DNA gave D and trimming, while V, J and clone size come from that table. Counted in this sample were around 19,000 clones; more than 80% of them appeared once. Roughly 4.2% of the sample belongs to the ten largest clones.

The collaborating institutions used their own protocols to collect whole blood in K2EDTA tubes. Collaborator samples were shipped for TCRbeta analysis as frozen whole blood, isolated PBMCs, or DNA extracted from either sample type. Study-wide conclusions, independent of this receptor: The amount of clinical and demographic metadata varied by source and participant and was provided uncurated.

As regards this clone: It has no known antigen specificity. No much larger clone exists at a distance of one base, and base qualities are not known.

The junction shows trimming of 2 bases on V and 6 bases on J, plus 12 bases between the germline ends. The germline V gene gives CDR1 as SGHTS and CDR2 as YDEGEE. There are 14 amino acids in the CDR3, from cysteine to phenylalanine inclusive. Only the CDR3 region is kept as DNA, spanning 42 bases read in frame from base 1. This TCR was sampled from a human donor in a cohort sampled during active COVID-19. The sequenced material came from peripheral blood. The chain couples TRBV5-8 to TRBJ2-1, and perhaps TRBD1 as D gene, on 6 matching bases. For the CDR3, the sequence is CASSFRQGINEQFF. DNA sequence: TGTGCCAGCAGCTTCCGGCAGGGGATCAATGAGCAGTTCTTC.